This T cell receptor (beta chain) was captured by sequencing in a study of siplizumab effects on memory and regulatory T cells. Whole-study findings and limits: Alloreactive sequences tracing back to unstimulated CD4+ memory cells were significantly reduced by siplizumab. Naive T cells were seen as more diverse than memory cells and as major alloresponse contributors.

The CDR3 totals 14 residues. Germline V gives CDR1 SGHNT, CDR2 YENEEA. The V and J ends lost 4 bases and 13 bases, in that order; junction bases with no gene match: 14. Profiling relied on immunoSEQ multiplex PCR, and the TCRdb table lists in-frame clones only, not all of them. The sample includes 70,000 to 95,000 clones, approximately 93% of them seen just once. As for this clone: Its cognate antigen is unknown.

The receptor's source is a human donor in good health. This chain uses TRBV11-3 with TRBJ2-5, with 8 bases matching TRBD1. Material: CD8+ T cells sorted from blood. The DNA for the CDR3 is TGTGCCAGCAGCTCGCCCGTGGATACAGGGGGACCGTACTTC. It yields the protein CASSSPVDTGGPYF.